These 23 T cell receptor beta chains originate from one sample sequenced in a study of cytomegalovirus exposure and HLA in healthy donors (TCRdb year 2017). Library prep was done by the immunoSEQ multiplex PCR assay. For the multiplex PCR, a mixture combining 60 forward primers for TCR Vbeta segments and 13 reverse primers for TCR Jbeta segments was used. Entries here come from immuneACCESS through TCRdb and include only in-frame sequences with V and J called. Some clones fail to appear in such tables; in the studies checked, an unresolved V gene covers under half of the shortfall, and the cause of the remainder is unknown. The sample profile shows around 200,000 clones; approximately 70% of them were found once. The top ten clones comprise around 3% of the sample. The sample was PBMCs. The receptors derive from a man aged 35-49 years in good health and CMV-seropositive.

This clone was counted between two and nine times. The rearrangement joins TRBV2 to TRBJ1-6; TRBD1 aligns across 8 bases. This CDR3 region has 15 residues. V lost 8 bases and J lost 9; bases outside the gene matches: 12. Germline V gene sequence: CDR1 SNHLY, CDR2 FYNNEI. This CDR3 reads CASARQQGVSSPLHF. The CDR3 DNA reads TGTGCCAGCGCCCGGCAACAGGGGGTCTCTTCACCCCTCCACTTT.

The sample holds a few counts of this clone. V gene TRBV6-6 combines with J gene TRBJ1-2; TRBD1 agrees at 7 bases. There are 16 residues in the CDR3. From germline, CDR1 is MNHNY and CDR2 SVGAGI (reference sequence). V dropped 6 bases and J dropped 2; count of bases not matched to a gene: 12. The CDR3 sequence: CASSLGLGQTNYGYTF. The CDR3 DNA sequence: TGTGCCAGCAGCCTAGGTTTGGGACAGACGAACTATGGCTACACCTTC.

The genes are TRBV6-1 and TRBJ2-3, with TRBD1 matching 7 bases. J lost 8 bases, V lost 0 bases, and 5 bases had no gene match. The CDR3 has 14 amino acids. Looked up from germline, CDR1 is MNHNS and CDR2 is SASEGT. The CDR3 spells CASSEALPGGTQYF. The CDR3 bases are TGTGCCAGCAGTGAAGCGCTTCCAGGGGGTACGCAGTATTTT.

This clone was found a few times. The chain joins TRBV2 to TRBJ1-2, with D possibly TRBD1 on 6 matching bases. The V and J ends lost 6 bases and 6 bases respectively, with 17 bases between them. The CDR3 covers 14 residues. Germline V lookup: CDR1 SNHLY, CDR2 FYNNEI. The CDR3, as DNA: TGTGCCAGCAGGGAACAGGGAGGTGTGGATGGCTACACCTTC. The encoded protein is CASREQGGVDGYTF. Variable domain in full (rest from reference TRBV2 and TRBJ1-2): EPEVTQTPSHQVTQMGQEVILRCVPISNHLYFYWYRQILGQKVEFLVSFYNNEISEKSEIFDDQFSVERPDGSNFTLKIRSTKLEDSAMYFCASREQGGVDGYTFGSGTRLTVV.

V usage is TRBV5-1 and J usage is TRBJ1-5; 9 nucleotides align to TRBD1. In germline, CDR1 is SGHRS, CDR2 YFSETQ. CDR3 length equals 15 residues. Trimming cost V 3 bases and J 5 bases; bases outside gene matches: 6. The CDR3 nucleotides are TGCGCCAGCAGCTACCGGGACAGGGTCGATCAGCCCCAGCATTTT. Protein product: CASSYRDRVDQPQHF.

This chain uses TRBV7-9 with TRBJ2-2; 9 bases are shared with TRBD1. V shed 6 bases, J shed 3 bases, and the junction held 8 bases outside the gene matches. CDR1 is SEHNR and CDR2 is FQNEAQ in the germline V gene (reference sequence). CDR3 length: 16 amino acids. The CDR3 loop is CASSSTGGYYTGELFF. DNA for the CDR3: TGTGCCAGCAGTTCCACAGGGGGCTATTACACCGGGGAGCTGTTTTTT.

The CDR3 reads CASSEEGDWREQYF. DNA of the CDR3: TGCGCCAGCAGTGAGGAGGGAGATTGGAGAGAGCAGTACTTC. The chain couples TRBV10-1 to TRBJ2-7; weak D call: TRBD2 (5 bases). CDR3 length equals 14 residues. The germline V gene encodes CDR1 WNHNN and CDR2 SYGVQD (reference sequence). Trimming left V 2 bases short and J 7 bases short, with 15 bases between.

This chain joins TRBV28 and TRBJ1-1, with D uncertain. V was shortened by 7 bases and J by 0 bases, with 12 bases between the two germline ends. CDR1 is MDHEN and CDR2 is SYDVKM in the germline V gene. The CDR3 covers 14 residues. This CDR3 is CASKYGDVNTEAFF. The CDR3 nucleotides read TGTGCCAGCAAGTACGGTGATGTGAACACTGAAGCTTTCTTT.

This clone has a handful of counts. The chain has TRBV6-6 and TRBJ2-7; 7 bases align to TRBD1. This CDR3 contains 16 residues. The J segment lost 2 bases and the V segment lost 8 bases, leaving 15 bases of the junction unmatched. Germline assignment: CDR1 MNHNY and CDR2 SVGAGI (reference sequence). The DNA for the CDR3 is TGTGCCAGCTGCAAGCCGAAGGGGGCGCAGGCCTACGAGCAGTACTTC. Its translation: CASCKPKGAQAYEQYF.

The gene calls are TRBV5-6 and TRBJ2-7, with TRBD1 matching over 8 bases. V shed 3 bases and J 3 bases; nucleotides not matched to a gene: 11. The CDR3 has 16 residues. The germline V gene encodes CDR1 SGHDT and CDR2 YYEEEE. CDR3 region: CASSSTPGTGFYEQYF. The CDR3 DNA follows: TGTGCCAGCAGCTCAACCCCCGGGACAGGATTCTACGAGCAGTACTTC.

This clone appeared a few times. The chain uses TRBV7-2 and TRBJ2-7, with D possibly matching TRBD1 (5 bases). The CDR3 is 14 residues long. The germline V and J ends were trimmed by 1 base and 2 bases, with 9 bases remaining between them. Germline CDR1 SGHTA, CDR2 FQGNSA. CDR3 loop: CASSLEKGAYEQYF. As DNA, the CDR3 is TGTGCCAGCAGCTTAGAAAAAGGGGCCTACGAGCAGTACTTC.

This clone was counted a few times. The CDR3 loop is CASSSHRDAYNEQFF. CDR3 nucleotide sequence: TGTGCCAGCAGTTCGCACAGGGACGCCTACAATGAGCAGTTCTTC. This chain links TRBV6-5 with TRBJ2-1; D is perhaps TRBD1 (6 bases). The V end was cut by 4 bases, the J end by 2 bases, with 12 bases between. Germline values: CDR1 MNHEY, CDR2 SVGAGI. The CDR3 runs to 15 residues.

CDR3 in DNA: TGTGCCAGTAGTAGTGACAGGGCCTCGCAAGAGACCCAGTACTTC. This sequence encodes CASSSDRASQETQYF. The chain employs TRBV19 and TRBJ2-5, with TRBD1 matching over 7 bases. V shed 4 bases and J 2 bases; nucleotides not matched to a gene: 7. Looked up from germline, CDR1 is LNHDA and CDR2 is SQIVND (reference sequence). This CDR3 has 15 residues. Full variable domain (missing parts from reference TRBV19 and TRBJ2-5): DGGITQSPKYLFRKEGQNVTLSCEQNLNHDAMYWYRQDPGQGLRLIYYSQIVNDFQKGDIAEGYSVSREKKESFPLTVTSAQKNPTAFYLCASSSDRASQETQYFGPGTRLLVL.

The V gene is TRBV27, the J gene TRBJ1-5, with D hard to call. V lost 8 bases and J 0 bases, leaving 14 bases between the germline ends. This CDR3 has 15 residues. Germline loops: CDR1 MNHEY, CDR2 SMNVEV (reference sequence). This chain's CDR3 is CASAEESYSNQPQHF. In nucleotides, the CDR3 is TGTGCCAGCGCGGAGGAGTCTTATAGCAATCAGCCCCAGCATTTT.

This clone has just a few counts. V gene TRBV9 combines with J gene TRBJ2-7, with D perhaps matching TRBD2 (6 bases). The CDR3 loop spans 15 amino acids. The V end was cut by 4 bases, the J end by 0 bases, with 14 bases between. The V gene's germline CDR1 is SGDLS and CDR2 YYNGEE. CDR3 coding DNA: TGTGCCAGCAGCCCGCGGGACTGGGGCTCCTACGAGCAGTACTTC. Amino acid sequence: CASSPRDWGSYEQYF. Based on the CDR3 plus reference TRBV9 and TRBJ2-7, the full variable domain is DSGVTQTPKHLITATGQRVTLRCSPRSGDLSVYWYQQSLDQGLQFLIQYYNGEERAKGNILERFSAQQFPDLHSELNLSSLELGDSALYFCASSPRDWGSYEQYFGPGTRLTVT.

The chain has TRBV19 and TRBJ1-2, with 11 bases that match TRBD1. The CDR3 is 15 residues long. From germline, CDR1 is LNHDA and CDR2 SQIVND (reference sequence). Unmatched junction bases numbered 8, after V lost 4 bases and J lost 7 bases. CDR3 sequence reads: CASSTRGQGVGGYTF. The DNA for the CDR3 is TGTGCCAGTAGTACCCGGGGACAGGGGGTAGGTGGCTACACCTTC. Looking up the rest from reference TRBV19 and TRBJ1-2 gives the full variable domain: DGGITQSPKYLFRKEGQNVTLSCEQNLNHDAMYWYRQDPGQGLRLIYYSQIVNDFQKGDIAEGYSVSREKKESFPLTVTSAQKNPTAFYLCASSTRGQGVGGYTFGSGTRLTVV.

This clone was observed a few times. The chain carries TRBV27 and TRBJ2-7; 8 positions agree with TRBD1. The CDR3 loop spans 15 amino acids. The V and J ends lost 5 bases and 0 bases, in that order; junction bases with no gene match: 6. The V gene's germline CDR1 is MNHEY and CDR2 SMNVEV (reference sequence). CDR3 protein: CASSRTGQVSYEQYF. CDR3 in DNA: TGTGCCAGCAGTCGGACAGGGCAGGTCTCCTACGAGCAGTACTTC.

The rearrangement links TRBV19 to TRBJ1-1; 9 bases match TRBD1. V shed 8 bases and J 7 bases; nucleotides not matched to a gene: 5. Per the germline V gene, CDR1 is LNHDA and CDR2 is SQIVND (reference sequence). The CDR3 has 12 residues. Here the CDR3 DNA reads TGTGCCAGTGTGGGACAGGGACTTGAAGCTTTCTTT. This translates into CASVGQGLEAFF.

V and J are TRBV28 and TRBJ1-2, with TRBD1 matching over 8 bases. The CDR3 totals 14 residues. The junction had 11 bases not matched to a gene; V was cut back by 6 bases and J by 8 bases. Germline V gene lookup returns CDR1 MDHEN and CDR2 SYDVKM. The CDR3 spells CASSSLQGARGYTF. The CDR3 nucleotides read TGTGCCAGCAGCTCTCTTCAGGGGGCGCGCGGCTACACCTTC.

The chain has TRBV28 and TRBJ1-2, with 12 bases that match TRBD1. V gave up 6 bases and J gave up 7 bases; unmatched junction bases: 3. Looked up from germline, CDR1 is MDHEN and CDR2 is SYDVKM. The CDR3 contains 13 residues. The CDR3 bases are TGTGCCAGCAGGGGACAGGGGGCGCTTGGCTACACCTTC. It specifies CASRGQGALGYTF.

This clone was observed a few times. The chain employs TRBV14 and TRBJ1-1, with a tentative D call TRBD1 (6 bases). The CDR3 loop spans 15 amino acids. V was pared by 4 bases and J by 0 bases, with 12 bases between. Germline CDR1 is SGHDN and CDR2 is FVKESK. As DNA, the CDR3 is TGTGCCAGCAGCCGCTCGGGACAAATGAACACTGAAGCTTTCTTT. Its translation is CASSRSGQMNTEAFF.

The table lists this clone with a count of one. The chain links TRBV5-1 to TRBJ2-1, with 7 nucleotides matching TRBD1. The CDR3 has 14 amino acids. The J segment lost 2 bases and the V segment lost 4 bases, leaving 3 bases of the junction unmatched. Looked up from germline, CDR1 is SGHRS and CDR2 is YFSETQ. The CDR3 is CASSNDRAYNEQFF. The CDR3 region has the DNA TGCGCCAGCAGCAACGACAGGGCCTACAATGAGCAGTTCTTC.

CDR3 amino acids: CASTDRAGETQYF. In DNA, the CDR3 is TGTGCCAGCACCGACAGGGCCGGAGAGACCCAGTACTTC. The genes are TRBV9 and TRBJ2-5; 7 positions match TRBD1. In germline, CDR1 is SGDLS, CDR2 YYNGEE. Losses at the gene ends were 6 bases for V and 4 bases for J; bases not matched to a gene: 6. This CDR3 spans 13 amino acids.